The clone carrying this TCR beta chain appeared many times. A sample-barcoded 5' primer and a J-beta primer mix were used in a second PCR of roughly 7 to 11 cycles. TCRdb re-called the 5' RACE reads with MiXCR, one entry per CDR3 protein. The sample records about 1.6 million distinct CDR3 sequences, around 36% being singletons. Germline V gene data show CDR1 as SGDLS and CDR2 as YYNGEE. This CDR3 is built from 14 residues. The trim removed 4 bases at V and 3 bases at J, leaving 6 bases unmatched. These data are taken from a study of blood T cells in healthy people across ages. The chain is built from TRBV9 and TRBJ2-5; 7 bases map to TRBD1. The sequenced material came from blood. The receptor was derived from a young woman in good health. The CDR3: CASSLVGTEETQYF. CDR3 nucleotide sequence: TGTGCCAGCAGCTTAGTCGGGACAGAAGAGACCCAGTACTTC.